The source of this T cell receptor beta chain is a study of radiotherapy plus CTLA-4 blockade in lung cancer. Study-level points and caveats: Per reports, early blood T cell clone dynamics, plus interferon-beta, forecast response most strongly. Following radiotherapy plus ipilimumab, tumor-derived TCR clones expanded in the blood.

CDR1 is SEHNR and CDR2 is FQNEAQ in the germline V gene (reference sequence). Trimming removed 4 bases from V and 2 bases from J, with 9 bases in between. This CDR3 comprises 14 residues. Profiling relied on immunoSEQ multiplex PCR, and the TCRdb table lists in-frame clones only, not all of them. The table has fewer than 65,000 clones, around 79% seen once. Participants had chemo-refractory metastatic non-small-cell lung cancer and were treated with focal radiation plus ipilimumab CTLA-4 blockade. Turning to this clone: Its antigen is not identified.

Sequences were derived from peripheral blood, sampled from a patient treated with radiotherapy plus ipilimumab. This clonotype was sampled from a human donor with non-small cell lung cancer who had a complete response to radiotherapy plus ipilimumab. The chain couples TRBV7-9 to TRBJ1-5; D remains ambiguous. CDR3 coding DNA: TGTGCCAGCAGCTCCGACATGGGCAATCAGCCCCAGCATTTT. It specifies CASSSDMGNQPQHF.